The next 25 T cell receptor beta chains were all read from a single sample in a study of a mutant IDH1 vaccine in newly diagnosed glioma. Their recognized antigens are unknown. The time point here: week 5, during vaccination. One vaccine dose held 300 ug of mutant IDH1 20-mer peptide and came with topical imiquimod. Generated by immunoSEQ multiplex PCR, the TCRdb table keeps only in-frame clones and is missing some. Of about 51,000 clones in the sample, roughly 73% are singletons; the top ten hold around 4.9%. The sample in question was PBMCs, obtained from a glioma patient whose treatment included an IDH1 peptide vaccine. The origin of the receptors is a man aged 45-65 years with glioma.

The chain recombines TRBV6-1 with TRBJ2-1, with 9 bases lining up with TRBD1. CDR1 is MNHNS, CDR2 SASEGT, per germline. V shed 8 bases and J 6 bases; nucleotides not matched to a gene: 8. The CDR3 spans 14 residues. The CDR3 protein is CASVPGTGRNEQFF. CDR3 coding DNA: TGTGCCAGCGTTCCCGGGACAGGGCGCAATGAGCAGTTCTTC.

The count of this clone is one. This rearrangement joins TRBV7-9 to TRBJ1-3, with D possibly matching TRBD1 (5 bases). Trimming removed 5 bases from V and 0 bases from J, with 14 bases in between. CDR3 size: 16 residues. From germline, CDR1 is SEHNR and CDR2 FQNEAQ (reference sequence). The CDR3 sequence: CASSRPGLYSGNTIYF. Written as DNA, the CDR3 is TGTGCCAGCAGCAGACCGGGACTATACTCTGGAAACACCATATATTTT.

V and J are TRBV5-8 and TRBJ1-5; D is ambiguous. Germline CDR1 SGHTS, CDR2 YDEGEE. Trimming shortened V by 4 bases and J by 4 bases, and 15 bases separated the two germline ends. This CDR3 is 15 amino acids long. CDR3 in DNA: TGTGCCAGCAGCCCGCCTTACGGGCTTAATCAGCCCCAGCATTTT. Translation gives CASSPPYGLNQPQHF.

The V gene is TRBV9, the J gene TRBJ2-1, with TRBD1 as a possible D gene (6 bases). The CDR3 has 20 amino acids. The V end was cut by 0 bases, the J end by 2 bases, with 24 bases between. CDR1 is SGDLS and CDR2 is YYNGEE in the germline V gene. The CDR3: CASSVDSKTGLHQAYNEQFF. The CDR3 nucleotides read TGTGCCAGCAGCGTAGATTCTAAAACAGGGCTACATCAGGCCTACAATGAGCAGTTCTTC.

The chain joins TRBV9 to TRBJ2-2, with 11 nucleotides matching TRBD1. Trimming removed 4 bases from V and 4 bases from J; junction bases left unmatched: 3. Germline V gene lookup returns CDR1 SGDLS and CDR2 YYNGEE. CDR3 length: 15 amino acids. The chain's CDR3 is CASSPGTGGTGELFF. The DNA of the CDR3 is TGTGCCAGCAGCCCCGGGACAGGGGGCACCGGGGAGCTGTTTTTT.

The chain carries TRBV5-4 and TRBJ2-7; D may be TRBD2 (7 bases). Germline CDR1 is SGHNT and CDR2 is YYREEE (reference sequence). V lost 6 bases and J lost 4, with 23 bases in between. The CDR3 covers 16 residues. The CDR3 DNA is TGTGCCAGCAAAGGGGGGGAGGGCGGAGAGGGGTACGAGCAGTACTTC. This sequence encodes CASKGGEGGEGYEQYF.

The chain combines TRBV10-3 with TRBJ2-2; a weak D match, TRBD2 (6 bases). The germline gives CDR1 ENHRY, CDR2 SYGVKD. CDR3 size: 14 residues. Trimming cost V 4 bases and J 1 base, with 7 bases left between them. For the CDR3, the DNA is TGTGCCATCAGTGTCGGGAGGAACACCGGGGAGCTGTTTTTT. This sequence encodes CAISVGRNTGELFF.

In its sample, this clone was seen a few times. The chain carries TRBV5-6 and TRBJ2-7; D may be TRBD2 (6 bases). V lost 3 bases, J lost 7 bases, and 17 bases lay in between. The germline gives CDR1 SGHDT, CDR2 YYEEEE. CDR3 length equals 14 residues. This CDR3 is CASSSSGDGWEQYF. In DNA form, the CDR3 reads TGTGCCAGCAGCTCGTCGGGGGACGGGTGGGAGCAGTACTTC.

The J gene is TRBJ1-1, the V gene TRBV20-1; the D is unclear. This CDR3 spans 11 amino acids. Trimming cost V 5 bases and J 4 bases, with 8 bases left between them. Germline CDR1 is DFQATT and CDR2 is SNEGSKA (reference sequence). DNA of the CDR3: TGCAGTGCTCCGATTACCACTGAAGCTTTCTTT. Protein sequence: CSAPITTEAFF.

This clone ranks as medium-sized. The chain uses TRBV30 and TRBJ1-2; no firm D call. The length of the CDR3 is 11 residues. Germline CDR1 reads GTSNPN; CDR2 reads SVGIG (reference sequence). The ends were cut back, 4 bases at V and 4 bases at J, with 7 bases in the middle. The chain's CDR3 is CAWTVSYGYTF. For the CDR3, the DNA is TGTGCCTGGACCGTCAGCTATGGCTACACCTTC. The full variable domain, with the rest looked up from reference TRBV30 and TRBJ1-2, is SQTIHQWPATLVQPVGSPLSLECTVEGTSNPNLYWYRQAAGRGLQLLFYSVGIGQISSEVPQNLSASRPQDRQFILSSKKLLLSDSGFYLCAWTVSYGYTFGSGTRLTVV.

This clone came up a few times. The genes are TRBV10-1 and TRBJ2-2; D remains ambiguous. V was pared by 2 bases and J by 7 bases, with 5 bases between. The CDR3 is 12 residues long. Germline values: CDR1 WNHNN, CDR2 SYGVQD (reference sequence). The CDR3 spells CASSEGRGELFF. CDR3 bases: TGCGCCAGCAGTGAGGGACGCGGGGAGCTGTTTTTT.

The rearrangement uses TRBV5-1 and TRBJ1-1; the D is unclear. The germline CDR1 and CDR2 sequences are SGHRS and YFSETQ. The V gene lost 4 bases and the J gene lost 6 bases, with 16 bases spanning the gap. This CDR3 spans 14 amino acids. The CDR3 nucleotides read TGCGCCAGCAGCAAAGAGCCTCGGAGACCTGAAGCTTTCTTT. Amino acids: CASSKEPRRPEAFF.

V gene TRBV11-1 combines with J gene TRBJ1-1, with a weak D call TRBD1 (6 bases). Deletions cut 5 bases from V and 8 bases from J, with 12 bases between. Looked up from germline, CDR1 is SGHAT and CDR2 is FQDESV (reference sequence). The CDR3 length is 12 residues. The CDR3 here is CASSPDRAEAFF. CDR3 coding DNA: TGTGCCAGCAGCCCGGACAGAGCCGAAGCTTTCTTT.

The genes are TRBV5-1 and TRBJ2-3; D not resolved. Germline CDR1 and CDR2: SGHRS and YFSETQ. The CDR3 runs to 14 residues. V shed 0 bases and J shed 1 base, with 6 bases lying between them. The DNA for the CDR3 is TGCGCCAGCAGCTTGGAGGACCGCACAGATACGCAGTATTTT. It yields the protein CASSLEDRTDTQYF.

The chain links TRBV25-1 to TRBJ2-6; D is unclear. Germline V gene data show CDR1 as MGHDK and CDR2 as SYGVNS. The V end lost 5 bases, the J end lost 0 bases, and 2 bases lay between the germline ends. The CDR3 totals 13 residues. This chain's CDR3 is CASSPSGANVLTF. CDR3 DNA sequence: TGTGCCAGCAGTCCCTCTGGGGCCAACGTCCTGACTTTC. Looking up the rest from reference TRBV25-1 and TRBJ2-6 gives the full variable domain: EADIYQTPRYLVIGTGKKITLECSQTMGHDKMYWYQQDPGMELHLIHYSYGVNSTEKGDLSSESTVSRIRTEHFPLTLESARPSHTSQYLCASSPSGANVLTFGAGSRLTVL.

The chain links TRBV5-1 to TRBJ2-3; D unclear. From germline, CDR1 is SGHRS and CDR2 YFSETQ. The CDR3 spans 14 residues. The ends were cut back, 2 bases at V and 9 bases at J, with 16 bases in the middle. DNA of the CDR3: TGCGCCAGCAGCTTAGAACGGACCCGGTTCACGCAGTATTTT. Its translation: CASSLERTRFTQYF.

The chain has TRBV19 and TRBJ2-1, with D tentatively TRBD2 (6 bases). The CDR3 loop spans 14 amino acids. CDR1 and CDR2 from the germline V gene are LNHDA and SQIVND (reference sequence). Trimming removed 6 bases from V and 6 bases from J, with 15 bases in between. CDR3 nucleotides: TGTGCCAGTAGCCCGGGACTCTTCCTCAATGAGCAGTTCTTC. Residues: CASSPGLFLNEQFF. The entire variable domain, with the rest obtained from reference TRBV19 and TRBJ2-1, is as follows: DGGITQSPKYLFRKEGQNVTLSCEQNLNHDAMYWYRQDPGQGLRLIYYSQIVNDFQKGDIAEGYSVSREKKESFPLTVTSAQKNPTAFYLCASSPGLFLNEQFFGPGTRLTVL.

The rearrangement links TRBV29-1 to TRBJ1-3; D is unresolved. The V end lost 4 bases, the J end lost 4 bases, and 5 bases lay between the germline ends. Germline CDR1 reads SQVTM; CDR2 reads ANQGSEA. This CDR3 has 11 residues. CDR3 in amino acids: CSVVSGNTIYF. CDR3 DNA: TGCAGCGTTGTTTCGGGAAACACCATATATTTT.

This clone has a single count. This CDR3 is CATSRSGAHTNTGELFF. As DNA, the CDR3 is TGTGCCACCAGCAGAAGCGGAGCACATACAAACACCGGGGAGCTGTTTTTT. V usage is TRBV15 and J usage is TRBJ2-2; possible D gene TRBD2, 5 bases. Germline assignment: CDR1 LNHNV and CDR2 YYDKDF (reference sequence). This CDR3 spans 17 amino acids. The ends were cut back, 2 bases at V and 2 bases at J, with 15 bases in the middle. The full variable domain, its missing parts supplied by reference TRBV15 and TRBJ2-2, is DAMVIQNPRYQVTQFGKPVTLSCSQTLNHNVMYWYQQKSSQAPKLLFHYYDKDFNNEADTPDNFQSRRPNTSFCFLDIRSPGLGDTAMYLCATSRSGAHTNTGELFFGEGSRLTVL.

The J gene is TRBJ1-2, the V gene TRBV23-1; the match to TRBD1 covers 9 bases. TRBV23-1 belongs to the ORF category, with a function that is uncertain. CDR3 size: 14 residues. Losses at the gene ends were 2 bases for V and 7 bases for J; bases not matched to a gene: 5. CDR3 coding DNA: TGCGCCAGCAGTCAAGGACAGGGGTTATTTGGCTACACCTTC. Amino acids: CASSQGQGLFGYTF.

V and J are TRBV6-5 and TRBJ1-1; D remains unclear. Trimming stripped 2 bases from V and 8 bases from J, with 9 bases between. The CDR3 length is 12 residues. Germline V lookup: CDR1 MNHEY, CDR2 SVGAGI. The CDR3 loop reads CASSYNAREAFF. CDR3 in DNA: TGTGCCAGCAGTTACAATGCCCGGGAAGCTTTCTTT.

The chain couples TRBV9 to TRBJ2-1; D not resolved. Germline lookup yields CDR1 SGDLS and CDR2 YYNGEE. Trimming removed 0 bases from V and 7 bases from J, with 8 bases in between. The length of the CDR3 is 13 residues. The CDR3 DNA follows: TGTGCCAGCAGCGTAGATTTTGGTAATGAGCAGTTCTTC. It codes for CASSVDFGNEQFF.

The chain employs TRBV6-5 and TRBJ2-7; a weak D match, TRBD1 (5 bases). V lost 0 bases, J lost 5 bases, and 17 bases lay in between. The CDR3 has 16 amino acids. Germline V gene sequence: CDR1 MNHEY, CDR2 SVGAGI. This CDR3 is CASSYSPAAGSHEQYF. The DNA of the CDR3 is TGTGCCAGCAGTTACTCCCCGGCGGCAGGGTCCCACGAGCAGTACTTC.

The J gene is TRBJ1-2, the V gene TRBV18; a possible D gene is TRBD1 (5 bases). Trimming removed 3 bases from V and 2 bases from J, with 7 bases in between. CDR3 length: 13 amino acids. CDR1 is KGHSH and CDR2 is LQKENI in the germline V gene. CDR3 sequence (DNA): TGTGCCAGCTCACCCGGGGGGAACTATGGCTACACCTTC. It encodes CASSPGGNYGYTF.

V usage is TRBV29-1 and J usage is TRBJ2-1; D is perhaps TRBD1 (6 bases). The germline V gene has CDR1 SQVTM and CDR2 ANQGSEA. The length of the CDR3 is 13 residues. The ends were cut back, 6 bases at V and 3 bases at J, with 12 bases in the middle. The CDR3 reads CSVRTADYNEQFF. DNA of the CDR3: TGCAGCGTGAGGACAGCCGACTACAATGAGCAGTTCTTC.